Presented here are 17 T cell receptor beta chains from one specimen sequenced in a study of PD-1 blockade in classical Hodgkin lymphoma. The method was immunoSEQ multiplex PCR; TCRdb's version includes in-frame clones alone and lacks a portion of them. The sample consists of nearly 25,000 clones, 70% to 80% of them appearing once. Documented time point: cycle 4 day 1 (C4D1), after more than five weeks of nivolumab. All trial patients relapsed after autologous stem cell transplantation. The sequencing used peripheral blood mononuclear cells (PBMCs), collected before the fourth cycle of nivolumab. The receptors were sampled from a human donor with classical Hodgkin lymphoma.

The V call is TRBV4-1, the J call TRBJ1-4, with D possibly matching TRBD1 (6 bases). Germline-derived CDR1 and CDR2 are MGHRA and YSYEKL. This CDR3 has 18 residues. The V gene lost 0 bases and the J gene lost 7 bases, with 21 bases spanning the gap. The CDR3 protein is CASSQESPAGARGEKLFF. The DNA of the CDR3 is TGCGCCAGCAGCCAAGAATCCCCGGCGGGGGCGAGAGGTGAAAAACTGTTTTTT.

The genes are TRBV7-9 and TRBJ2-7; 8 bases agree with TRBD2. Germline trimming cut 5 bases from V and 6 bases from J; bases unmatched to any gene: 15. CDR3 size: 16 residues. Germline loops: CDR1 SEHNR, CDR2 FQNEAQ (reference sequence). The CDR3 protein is CASSPGGAGASAEQYV. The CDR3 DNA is TGTGCCAGCAGCCCAGGCGGAGCGGGGGCCTCGGCCGAGCAGTACGTC.

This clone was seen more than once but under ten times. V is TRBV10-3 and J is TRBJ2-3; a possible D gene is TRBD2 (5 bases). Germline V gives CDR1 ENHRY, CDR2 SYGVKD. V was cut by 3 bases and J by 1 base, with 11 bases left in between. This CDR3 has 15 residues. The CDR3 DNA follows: TGTGCCATCAGTGACCTCACGAGGGGCACAGATACGCAGTATTTT. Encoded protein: CAISDLTRGTDTQYF.

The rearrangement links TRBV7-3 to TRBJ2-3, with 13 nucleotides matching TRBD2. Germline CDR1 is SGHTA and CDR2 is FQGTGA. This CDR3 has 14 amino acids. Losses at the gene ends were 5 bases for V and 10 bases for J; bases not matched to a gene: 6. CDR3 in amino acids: CASSLGTSGNAQYF. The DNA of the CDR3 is TGTGCCAGCAGCCTAGGGACTAGCGGGAATGCGCAGTATTTT. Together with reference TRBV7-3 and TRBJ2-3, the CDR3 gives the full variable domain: GAGVSQTPSNKVTEKGKYVELRCDPISGHTALYWYRQSLGQGPEFLIYFQGTGAADDSGLPNDRFFAVRPEGSVSTLKIQRTERGDSAVYLCASSLGTSGNAQYFGPGTRLTVL.

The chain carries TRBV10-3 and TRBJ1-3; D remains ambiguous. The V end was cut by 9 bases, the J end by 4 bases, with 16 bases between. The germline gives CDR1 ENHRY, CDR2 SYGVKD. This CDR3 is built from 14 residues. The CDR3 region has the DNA TGTGCCATGGCCCCCTTCCACTCCGGAAACACCATATATTTT. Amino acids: CAMAPFHSGNTIYF.

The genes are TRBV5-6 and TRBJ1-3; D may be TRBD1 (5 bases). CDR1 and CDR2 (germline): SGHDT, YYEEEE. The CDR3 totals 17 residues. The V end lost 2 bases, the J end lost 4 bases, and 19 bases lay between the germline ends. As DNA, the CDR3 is TGTGCCAGCAGCTTACAACGGACACTCGGGACGGGAAACACCATATATTTT. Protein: CASSLQRTLGTGNTIYF. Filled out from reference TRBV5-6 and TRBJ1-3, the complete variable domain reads DAGVTQSPTHLIKTRGQQVTLRCSPKSGHDTVSWYQQALGQGPQFIFQYYEEEERQRGNFPDRFSGHQFPNYSSELNVNALLLGDSALYLCASSLQRTLGTGNTIYFGEGSWLTVV.

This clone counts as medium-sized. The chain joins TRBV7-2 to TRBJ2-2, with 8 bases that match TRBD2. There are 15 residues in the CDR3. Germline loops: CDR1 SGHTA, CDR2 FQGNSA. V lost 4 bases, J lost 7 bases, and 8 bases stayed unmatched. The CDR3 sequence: CASSSPRGGGGELFF. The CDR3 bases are TGTGCCAGCAGCTCCCCCCGGGGGGGCGGCGGGGAGCTGTTTTTT.

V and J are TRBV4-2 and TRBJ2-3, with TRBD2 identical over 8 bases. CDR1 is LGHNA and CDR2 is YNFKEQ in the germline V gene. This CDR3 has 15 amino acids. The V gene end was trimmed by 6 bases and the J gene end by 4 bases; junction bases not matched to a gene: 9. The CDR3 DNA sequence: TGTGCCAGCAGTCGTAGCGGGGAGGGGTCAGATACGCAGTATTTT. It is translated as CASSRSGEGSDTQYF.

The CDR3 nucleotides are TGTGCCAGCAGTTCCCCTAGCGGGGGTGCCTACGAGCAGTACGTC. Residues: CASSSPSGGAYEQYV. The genes are TRBV6-1 and TRBJ2-7, with TRBD2 identical over 10 bases. Germline-derived CDR1 and CDR2 are MNHNS and SASEGT. With V trimmed by 5 bases and J by 2 bases, 6 bases remained unmatched. CDR3 length: 15 residues.

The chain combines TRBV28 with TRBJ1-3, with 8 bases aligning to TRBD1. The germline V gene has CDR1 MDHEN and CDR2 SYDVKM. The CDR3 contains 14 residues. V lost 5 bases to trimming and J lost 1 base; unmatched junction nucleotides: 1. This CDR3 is CASSRTGSGNTIYF. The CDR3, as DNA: TGTGCCAGCAGTAGGACAGGGTCTGGAAACACCATATATTTT.

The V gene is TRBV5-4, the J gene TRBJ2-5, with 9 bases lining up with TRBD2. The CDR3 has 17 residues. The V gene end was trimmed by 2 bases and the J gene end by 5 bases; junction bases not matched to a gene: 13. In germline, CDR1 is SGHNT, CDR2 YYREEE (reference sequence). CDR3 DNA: TGTGCCAGCAGCTTAGTCGCTAGCGGGGTCGGTAGGGAGACCCAGTACTTC. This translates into CASSLVASGVGRETQYF.

This chain's CDR3 is CASSYDSVAPLHF. The CDR3 DNA reads as TGTGCCAGCAGCTACGACAGCGTGGCACCCCTCCACTTT. This sequence joins TRBV6-5 and TRBJ1-6, with D perhaps matching TRBD1 (5 bases). Germline CDR1 MNHEY, CDR2 SVGAGI. Trimming stripped 6 bases from V and 11 bases from J, with 14 bases between. The CDR3 length is 13 residues.

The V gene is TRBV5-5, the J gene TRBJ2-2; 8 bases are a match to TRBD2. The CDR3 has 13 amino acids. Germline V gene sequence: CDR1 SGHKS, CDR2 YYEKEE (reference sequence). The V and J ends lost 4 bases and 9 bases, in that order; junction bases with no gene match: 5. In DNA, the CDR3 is TGTGCCAGCAGCCTACGGGGGGGCTGGGAGCTGTTTTTT. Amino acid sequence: CASSLRGGWELFF.

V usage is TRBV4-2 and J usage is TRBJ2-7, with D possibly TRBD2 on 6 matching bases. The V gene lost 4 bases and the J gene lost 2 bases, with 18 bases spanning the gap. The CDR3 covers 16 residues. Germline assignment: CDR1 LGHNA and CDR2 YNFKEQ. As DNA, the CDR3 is TGTGCCAGCAGCCCCCGGGATAGCGGTCTCACCTACGAGCAGTACTTC. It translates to CASSPRDSGLTYEQYF.

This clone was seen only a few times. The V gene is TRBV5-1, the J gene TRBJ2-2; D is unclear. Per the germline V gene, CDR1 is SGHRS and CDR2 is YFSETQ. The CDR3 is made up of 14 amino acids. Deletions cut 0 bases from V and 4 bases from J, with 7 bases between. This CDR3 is CASSLGDGTGELFF. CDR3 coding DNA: TGCGCCAGCAGCTTGGGAGACGGCACCGGGGAGCTGTTTTTT.

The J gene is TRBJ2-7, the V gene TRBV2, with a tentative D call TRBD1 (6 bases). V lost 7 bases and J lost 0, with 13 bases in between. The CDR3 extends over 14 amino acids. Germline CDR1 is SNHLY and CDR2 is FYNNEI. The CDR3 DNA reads TGTGCCAGCAAGGGGGACGGGGTCTCCTACGAGCAGTACTTC. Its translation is CASKGDGVSYEQYF.

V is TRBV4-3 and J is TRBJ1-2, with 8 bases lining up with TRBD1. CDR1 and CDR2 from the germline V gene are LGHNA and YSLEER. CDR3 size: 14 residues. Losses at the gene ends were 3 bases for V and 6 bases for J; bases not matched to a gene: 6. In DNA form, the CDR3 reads TGCGCCAGCAGCCAGACCGACAGGGGACATGGCTACACCTTC. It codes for CASSQTDRGHGYTF.